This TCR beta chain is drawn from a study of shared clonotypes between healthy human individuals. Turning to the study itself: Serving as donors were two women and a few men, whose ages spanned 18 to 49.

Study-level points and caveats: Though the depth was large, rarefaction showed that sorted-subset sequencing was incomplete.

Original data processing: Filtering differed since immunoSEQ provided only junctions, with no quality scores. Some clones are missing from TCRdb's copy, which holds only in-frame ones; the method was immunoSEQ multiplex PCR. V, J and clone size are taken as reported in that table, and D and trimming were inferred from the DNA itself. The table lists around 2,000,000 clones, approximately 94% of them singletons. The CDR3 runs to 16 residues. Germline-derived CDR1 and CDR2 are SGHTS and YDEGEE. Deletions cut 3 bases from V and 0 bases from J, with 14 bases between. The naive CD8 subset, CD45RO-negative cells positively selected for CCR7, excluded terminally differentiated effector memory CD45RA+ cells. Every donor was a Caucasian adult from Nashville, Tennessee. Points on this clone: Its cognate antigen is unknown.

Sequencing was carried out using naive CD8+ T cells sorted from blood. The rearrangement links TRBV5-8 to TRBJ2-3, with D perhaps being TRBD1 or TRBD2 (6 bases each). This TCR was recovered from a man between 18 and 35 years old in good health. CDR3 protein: CASSSWGAQSTDTQYF. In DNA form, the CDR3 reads TGTGCCAGCAGCTCCTGGGGGGCCCAAAGCACAGATACGCAGTATTTT.